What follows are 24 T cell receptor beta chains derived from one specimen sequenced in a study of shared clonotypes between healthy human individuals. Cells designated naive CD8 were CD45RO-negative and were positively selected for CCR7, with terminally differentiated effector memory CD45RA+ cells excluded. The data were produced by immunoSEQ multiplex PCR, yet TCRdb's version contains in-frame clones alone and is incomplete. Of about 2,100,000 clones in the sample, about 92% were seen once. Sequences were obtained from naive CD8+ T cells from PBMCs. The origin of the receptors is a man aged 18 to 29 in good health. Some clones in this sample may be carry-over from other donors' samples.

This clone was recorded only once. The DNA for the CDR3 is TGTGCCAGCAGCTTAGGGGCGCAGGTCCCCTACGAGCAGTACTTC. Its protein is CASSLGAQVPYEQYF. The chain links TRBV5-6 to TRBJ2-7; possible D gene TRBD1, 5 bases. The V gene's germline CDR1 is SGHDT and CDR2 YYEEEE. V was shortened by 2 bases and J by 2 bases, with 14 bases between the two germline ends. There are 15 residues in the CDR3.

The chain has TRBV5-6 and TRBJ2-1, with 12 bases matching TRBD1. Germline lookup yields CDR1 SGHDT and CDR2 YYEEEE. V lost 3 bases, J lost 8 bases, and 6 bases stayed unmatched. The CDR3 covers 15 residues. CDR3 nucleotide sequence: TGTGCCAGCAGCTCTCCGGGACAGGGGGCCGATGAGCAGTTCTTC. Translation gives CASSSPGQGADEQFF.

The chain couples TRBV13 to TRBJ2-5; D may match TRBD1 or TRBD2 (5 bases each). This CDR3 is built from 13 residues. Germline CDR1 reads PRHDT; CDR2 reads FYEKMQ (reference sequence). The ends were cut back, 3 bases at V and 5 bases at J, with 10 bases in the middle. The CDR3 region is CASSFGDEETQYF. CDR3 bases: TGTGCCAGCAGCTTCGGGGACGAGGAGACCCAGTACTTC.

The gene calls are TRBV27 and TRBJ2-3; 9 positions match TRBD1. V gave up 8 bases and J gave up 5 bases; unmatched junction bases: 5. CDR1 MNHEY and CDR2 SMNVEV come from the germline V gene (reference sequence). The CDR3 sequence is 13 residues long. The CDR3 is CASRPTGGDTQYF. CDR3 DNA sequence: TGTGCCAGCCGTCCGACAGGGGGAGATACGCAGTATTTT.

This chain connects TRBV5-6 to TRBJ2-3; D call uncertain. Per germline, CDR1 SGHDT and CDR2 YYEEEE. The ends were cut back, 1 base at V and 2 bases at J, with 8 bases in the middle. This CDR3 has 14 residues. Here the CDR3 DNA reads TGTGCCAGCAGCTTGAGCAGAAACACAGATACGCAGTATTTT. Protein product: CASSLSRNTDTQYF. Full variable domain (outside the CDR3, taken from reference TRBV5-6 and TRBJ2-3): DAGVTQSPTHLIKTRGQQVTLRCSPKSGHDTVSWYQQALGQGPQFIFQYYEEEERQRGNFPDRFSGHQFPNYSSELNVNALLLGDSALYLCASSLSRNTDTQYFGPGTRLTVL.

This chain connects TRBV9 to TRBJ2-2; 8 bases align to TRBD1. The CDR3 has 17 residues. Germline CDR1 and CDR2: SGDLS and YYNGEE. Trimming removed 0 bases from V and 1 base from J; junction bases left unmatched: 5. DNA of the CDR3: TGTGCCAGCAGCGTAGAGCCCGGACAGGGGAACACCGGGGAGCTGTTTTTT. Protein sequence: CASSVEPGQGNTGELFF.

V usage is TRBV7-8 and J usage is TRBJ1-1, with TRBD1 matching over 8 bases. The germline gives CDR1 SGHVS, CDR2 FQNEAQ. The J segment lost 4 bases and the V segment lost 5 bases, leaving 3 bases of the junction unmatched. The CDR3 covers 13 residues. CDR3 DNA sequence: TGTGCCAGCAGCGACAGGGGTACCACTGAAGCTTTCTTT. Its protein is CASSDRGTTEAFF.

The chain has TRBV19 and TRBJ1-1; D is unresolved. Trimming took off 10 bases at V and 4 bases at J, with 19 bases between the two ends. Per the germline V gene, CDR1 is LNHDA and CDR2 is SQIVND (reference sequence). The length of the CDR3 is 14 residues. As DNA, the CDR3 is TGTGCCACCGGAGAGGGCCCCTGGGGCACTGAAGCTTTCTTT. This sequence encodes CATGEGPWGTEAFF.

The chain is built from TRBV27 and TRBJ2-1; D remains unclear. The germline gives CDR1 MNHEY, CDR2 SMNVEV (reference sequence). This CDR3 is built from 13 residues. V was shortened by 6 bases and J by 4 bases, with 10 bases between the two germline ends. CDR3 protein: CASSGFSYNEQFF. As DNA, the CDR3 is TGTGCCAGCAGCGGGTTCTCATACAATGAGCAGTTCTTC.

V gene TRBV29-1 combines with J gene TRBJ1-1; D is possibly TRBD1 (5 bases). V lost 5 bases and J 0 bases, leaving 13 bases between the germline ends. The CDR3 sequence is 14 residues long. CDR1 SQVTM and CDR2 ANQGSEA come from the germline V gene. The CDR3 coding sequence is TGCAGCGTTAATAGTGGGACCCTGAACACTGAAGCTTTCTTT. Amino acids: CSVNSGTLNTEAFF.

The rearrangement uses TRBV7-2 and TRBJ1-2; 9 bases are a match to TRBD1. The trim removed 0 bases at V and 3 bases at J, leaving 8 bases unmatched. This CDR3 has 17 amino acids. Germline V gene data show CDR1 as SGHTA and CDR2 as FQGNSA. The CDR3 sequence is CASSLALTGGRDYGYTF. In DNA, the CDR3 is TGTGCCAGCAGCTTAGCGCTCACAGGGGGCCGTGACTATGGCTACACCTTC. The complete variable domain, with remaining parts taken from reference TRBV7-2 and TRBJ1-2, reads GAGVSQSPSNKVTEKGKDVELRCDPISGHTALYWYRQSLGQGLEFLIYFQGNSAPDKSGLPSDRFSAERTGGSVSTLTIQRTQQEDSAVYLCASSLALTGGRDYGYTFGSGTRLTVV.

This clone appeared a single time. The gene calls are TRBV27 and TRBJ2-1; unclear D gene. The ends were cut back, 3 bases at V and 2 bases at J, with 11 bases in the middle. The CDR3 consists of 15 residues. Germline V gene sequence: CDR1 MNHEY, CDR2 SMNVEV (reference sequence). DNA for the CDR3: TGTGCCAGCAGTTTGTGGCAGAGAACCTACAATGAGCAGTTCTTC. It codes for CASSLWQRTYNEQFF.

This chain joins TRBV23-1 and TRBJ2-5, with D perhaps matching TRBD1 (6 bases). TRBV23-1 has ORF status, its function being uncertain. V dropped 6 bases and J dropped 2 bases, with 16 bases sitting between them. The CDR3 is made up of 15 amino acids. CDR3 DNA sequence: TGCGCCAGCAGCCGAGGCGGACAGTTACAAGAGACCCAGTACTTC. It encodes CASSRGGQLQETQYF.

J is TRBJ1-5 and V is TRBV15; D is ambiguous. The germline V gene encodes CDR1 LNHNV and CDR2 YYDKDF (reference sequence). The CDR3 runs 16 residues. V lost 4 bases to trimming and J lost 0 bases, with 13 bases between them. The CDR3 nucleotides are TGTGCCACCAGCATTGCCCAGGTCTCTAGCAATCAGCCCCAGCATTTT. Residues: CATSIAQVSSNQPQHF.

The CDR3 sequence: CASSLNRGATEAFF. The CDR3 bases are TGTGCCAGCAGCCTTAACCGGGGGGCCACTGAAGCTTTCTTT. The chain couples TRBV9 to TRBJ1-1, with D perhaps TRBD1 (6 bases). Germline V gives CDR1 SGDLS, CDR2 YYNGEE. V lost 4 bases and J lost 4, with 14 bases in between. The CDR3 is 14 amino acids.

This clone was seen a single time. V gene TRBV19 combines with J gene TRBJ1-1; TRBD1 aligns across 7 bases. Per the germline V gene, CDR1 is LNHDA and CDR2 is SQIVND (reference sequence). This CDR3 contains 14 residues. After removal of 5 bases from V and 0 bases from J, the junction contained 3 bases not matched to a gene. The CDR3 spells CASSFGQVNTEAFF. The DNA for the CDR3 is TGTGCCAGTAGTTTCGGACAGGTGAACACTGAAGCTTTCTTT. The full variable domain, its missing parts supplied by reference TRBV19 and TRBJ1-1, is DGGITQSPKYLFRKEGQNVTLSCEQNLNHDAMYWYRQDPGQGLRLIYYSQIVNDFQKGDIAEGYSVSREKKESFPLTVTSAQKNPTAFYLCASSFGQVNTEAFFGQGTRLTVV.

CDR3 DNA sequence: TGCGCCAGCAGCTTAAGTCGGGGTTCCTACAATGAGCAGTTCTTC. Protein sequence: CASSLSRGSYNEQFF. This rearrangement joins TRBV5-1 to TRBJ2-1; D may be TRBD2 (5 bases). The V end was cut by 2 bases, the J end by 1 base, with 10 bases between. Germline assignment: CDR1 SGHRS and CDR2 YFSETQ. The CDR3 extends over 15 amino acids. The entire variable domain, with the rest obtained from reference TRBV5-1 and TRBJ2-1, is as follows: KAGVTQTPRYLIKTRGQQVTLSCSPISGHRSVSWYQQTPGQGLQFLFEYFSETQRNKGNFPGRFSGRQFSNSRSEMNVSTLELGDSALYLCASSLSRGSYNEQFFGPGTRLTVL.

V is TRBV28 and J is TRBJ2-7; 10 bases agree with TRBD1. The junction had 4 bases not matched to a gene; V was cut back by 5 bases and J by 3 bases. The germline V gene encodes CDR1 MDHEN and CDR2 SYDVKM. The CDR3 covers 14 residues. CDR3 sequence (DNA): TGTGCCAGCAGTCCGACAGGGGGCAACTACGAGCAGTACTTC. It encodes CASSPTGGNYEQYF.

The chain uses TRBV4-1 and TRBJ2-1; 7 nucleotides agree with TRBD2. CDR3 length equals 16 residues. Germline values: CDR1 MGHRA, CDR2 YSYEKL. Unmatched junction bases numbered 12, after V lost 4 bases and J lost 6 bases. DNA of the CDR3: TGCGCCAGCAGCCCCCTCGCGGGAGAACGGGGCAATGAGCAGTTCTTC. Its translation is CASSPLAGERGNEQFF.

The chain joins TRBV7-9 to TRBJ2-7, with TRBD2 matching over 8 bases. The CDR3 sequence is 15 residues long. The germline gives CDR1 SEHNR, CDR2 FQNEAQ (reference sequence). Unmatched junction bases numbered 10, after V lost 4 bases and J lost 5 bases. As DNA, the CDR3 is TGTGCCAGCAGCTCCACCGGGACTAGTGTCAACGAGCAGTACTTC. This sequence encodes CASSSTGTSVNEQYF.

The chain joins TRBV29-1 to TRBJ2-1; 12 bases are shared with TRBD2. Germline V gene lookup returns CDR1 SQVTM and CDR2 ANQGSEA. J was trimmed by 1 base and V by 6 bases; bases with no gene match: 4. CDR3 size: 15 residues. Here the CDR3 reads CSVETSGRSYNEQFF. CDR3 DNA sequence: TGCAGCGTAGAAACTAGCGGGAGGTCCTACAATGAGCAGTTCTTC.

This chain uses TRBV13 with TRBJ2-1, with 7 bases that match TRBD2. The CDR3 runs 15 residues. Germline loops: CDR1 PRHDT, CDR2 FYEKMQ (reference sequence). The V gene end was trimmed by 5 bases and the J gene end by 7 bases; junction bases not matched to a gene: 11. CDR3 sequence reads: CASSPTMSSGNEQFF. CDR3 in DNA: TGTGCCAGCAGCCCAACTATGAGTAGCGGGAATGAGCAGTTCTTC.

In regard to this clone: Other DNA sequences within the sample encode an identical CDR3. The CDR3 DNA follows: TGTGCCAGCAGCTTAGGGGCTTCTAGCACAGATACGCAGTATTTT. Translating it yields CASSLGASSTDTQYF. The chain links TRBV7-9 to TRBJ2-3; D is unresolved. The V end was cut by 1 base, the J end by 0 bases, with 8 bases between. The germline V gene has CDR1 SEHNR and CDR2 FQNEAQ (reference sequence). CDR3 length equals 15 residues.

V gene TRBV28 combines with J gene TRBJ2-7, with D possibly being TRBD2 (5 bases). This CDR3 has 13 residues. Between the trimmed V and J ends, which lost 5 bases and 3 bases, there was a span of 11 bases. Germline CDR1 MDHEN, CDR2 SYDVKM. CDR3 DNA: TGTGCCAGCAGTCCGCCTGAGGGCTACGAGCAGTACTTC. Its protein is CASSPPEGYEQYF. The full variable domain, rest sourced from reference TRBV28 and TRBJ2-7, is DVKVTQSSRYLVKRTGEKVFLECVQDMDHENMFWYRQDPGLGLRLIYFSYDVKMKEKGDIPEGYSVSREKKERFSLILESASTNQTSMYLCASSPPEGYEQYFGPGTRLTVT.